This T cell receptor (beta chain) was found in a study of T cell responses to AZD1222 COVID-19 vaccine. Overall study results and limits: White British donors predominated, females outnumbered males, and clonal diversity was possibly underestimated. Baseline seropositivity occurred in only 5 to 7 AZD1222 recipients.

With regard to this clone: Its antigen remains unidentified.

Generated by immunoSEQ multiplex PCR, the TCRdb table keeps only in-frame clones and is missing some. The table includes over 85,000 clones, approximately 91% detected once. The V gene lost 3 bases and the J gene lost 6 bases, with 15 bases spanning the gap. CDR3 length equals 15 residues. Germline V gene lookup returns CDR1 MRHNA and CDR2 SNTAGT. The chain recombines TRBV6-4 with TRBJ2-1, with a weak D call TRBD2 (5 bases). Sequences were derived from peripheral blood, sampled 28 days after the second AZD1222 dose. The receptor's source is an adult who received the AZD1222 COVID-19 vaccine. The CDR3 DNA reads TGTGCCAGCAGTGAGATGGAGGACCAAGGCAATGAGCAGTTCTTC. Protein product: CASSEMEDQGNEQFF.